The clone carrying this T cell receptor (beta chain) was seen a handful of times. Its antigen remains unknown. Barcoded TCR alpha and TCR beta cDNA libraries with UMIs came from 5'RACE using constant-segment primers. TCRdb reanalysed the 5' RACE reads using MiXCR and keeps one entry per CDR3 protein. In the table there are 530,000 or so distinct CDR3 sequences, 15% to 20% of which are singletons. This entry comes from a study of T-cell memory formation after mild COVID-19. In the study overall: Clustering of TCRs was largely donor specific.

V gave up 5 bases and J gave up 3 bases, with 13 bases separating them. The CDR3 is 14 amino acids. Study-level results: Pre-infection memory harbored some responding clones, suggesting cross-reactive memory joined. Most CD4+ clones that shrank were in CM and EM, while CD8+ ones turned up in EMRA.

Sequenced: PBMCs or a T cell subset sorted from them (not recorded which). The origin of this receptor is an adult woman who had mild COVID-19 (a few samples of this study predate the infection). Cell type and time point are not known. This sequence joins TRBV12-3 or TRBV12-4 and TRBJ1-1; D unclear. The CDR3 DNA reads TGTGCCAGCAGTCCCTCAAGAAGGCACACTGAAGCTTTCTTT. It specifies CASSPSRRHTEAFF.